Shown below are 17 T cell receptor beta chains from a single sample sequenced in a study of blood T cell repertoires in COVID-19. Assay used: immunoSEQ multiplex PCR; TCRdb lists only in-frame clones, some missing. The table records about 320,000 clones, 65% to 90% of them present only once. The sequencing sample was made of PBMCs or T cells enriched from blood (not recorded which). These receptors came from a woman under 30 who had recovered from COVID-19.

V and J are TRBV19 and TRBJ2-1, with TRBD1 matching 8 bases. V shed 3 bases and J 7 bases; nucleotides not matched to a gene: 5. CDR1 and CDR2 from the germline V gene are LNHDA and SQIVND (reference sequence). CDR3 length: 14 residues. CDR3 region: CASSIQGAQNEQFF. DNA for the CDR3: TGTGCCAGTAGTATCCAGGGGGCACAAAATGAGCAGTTCTTC.

This chain uses TRBV30 with TRBJ2-1, with 7 nucleotides matching TRBD1. The CDR3 extends over 15 amino acids. The germline gives CDR1 GTSNPN, CDR2 SVGIG (reference sequence). V was clipped by 4 bases and J by 0 bases; unmatched bases: 6. CDR3 sequence (DNA): TGTGCCTGGATTATGACAGGGAGCTCCTACAATGAGCAGTTCTTC. It is translated as CAWIMTGSSYNEQFF.

J is TRBJ1-2 and V is TRBV5-4; the D is unclear. CDR1 SGHNT and CDR2 YYREEE come from the germline V gene (reference sequence). The length of the CDR3 is 12 residues. V lost 4 bases, J lost 5 bases, and 9 bases lay in between. The CDR3 DNA is TGTGCCAGCAGCCTATCGGGGTATGGCTACACCTTC. This sequence encodes CASSLSGYGYTF.

The J gene is TRBJ2-6, the V gene TRBV7-6; 8 bases are shared with TRBD1. V lost 3 bases to trimming and J lost 0 bases; unmatched junction nucleotides: 7. The germline CDR1 and CDR2 sequences are SGHVS and FNYEAQ. The CDR3 has 18 residues. This CDR3 reads CASSFSGQANSGANVLTF. In nucleotides, the CDR3 is TGTGCCAGCAGCTTTTCGGGACAGGCGAACTCTGGGGCCAACGTCCTGACTTTC.

The CDR3 coding sequence is TGCGCCAGCAGCAGCGGGAGAGGGGGTGAGCAGTTCTTC. This encodes CASSSGRGGEQFF. The V call is TRBV10-2, the J call TRBJ2-1; 8 bases match TRBD2. V trimming: 6 bases; J trimming: 9 bases; junction bases outside the gene matches: 7. The germline CDR1 and CDR2 sequences are WSHSY and SAAADI. The CDR3 loop spans 13 amino acids.

The V gene is TRBV4-2, the J gene TRBJ2-1; D is perhaps TRBD1 (5 bases). The germline V gene has CDR1 LGHNA and CDR2 YNFKEQ. Trimming removed 1 base at V and 9 bases at J, with 16 bases between. This CDR3 is 15 amino acids long. CDR3 nucleotides: TGTGCCAGCAGCCAAGCTAGATTTCAGGACACTGAGCAGTTCTTC. Translating it yields CASSQARFQDTEQFF.

This rearrangement joins TRBV7-9 to TRBJ2-3, with 8 positions matching TRBD2. Germline V gene data show CDR1 as SEHNR and CDR2 as FQNEAQ (reference sequence). V trimming: 0 bases; J trimming: 1 base; junction bases outside the gene matches: 0. CDR3 length: 15 residues. The CDR3 DNA sequence: TGTGCCAGCAGCTTAGCACTAGCGGGCACAGATACGCAGTATTTT. It codes for CASSLALAGTDTQYF.

This clone occurred once. The chain couples TRBV30 to TRBJ2-3; 7 nucleotides align to TRBD2. From germline, CDR1 is GTSNPN and CDR2 SVGIG (reference sequence). The V segment lost 2 bases and the J segment 6 bases; nucleotides outside the gene matches: 8. The CDR3 contains 14 residues. Here the CDR3 DNA reads TGTGCCTGGAGTCTGGCGGGGGTGGCTGATACGCAGTATTTT. It is translated as CAWSLAGVADTQYF.

As DNA, the CDR3 is TGTGCCAGCAGCTTAGGGACAAGAGGATATGAAAAACTGTTTTTT. This codes for CASSLGTRGYEKLFF. This chain joins TRBV11-2 and TRBJ1-4; the D gene is possibly TRBD1 (5 bases). Germline loops: CDR1 SGHAT, CDR2 FQNNGV. V lost 1 base and J 6 bases, leaving 12 bases between the germline ends. The CDR3 sequence is 15 residues long.

This chain links TRBV4-1 with TRBJ1-4, with D possibly being TRBD1 (6 bases). This CDR3 has 14 residues. V gave up 0 bases and J gave up 4 bases, with 6 bases separating them. The germline CDR1 and CDR2 sequences are MGHRA and YSYEKL. This CDR3 reads CASSQEDSNEKLFF. CDR3 DNA: TGCGCCAGCAGCCAAGAGGACAGTAATGAAAAACTGTTTTTT.

V gene TRBV12-3 or TRBV12-4 combines with J gene TRBJ1-2; TRBD1 aligns across 7 bases. The CDR3 contains 13 residues. After removal of 8 bases from V and 4 bases from J, the junction contained 7 bases not matched to a gene. CDR3 loop: CASAPGQIYGYTF. The CDR3 DNA reads TGTGCCAGCGCCCCGGGACAGATCTATGGCTACACCTTC.

This rearrangement joins TRBV6-5 to TRBJ2-3; TRBD2 aligns across 8 bases. Trimming cost V 7 bases and J 8 bases; bases outside gene matches: 8. The germline CDR1 and CDR2 sequences are MNHEY and SVGAGI. The CDR3 has 13 residues. CDR3 sequence reads: CASTQGTRGTQYF. CDR3 nucleotides: TGTGCCAGCACCCAAGGGACTAGGGGTACGCAGTATTTT.

To note about this clone: Other DNA variants within this sample encode the same CDR3. This chain connects TRBV19 to TRBJ1-5; no firm D call. V dropped 3 bases and J dropped 1 base, with 4 bases sitting between them. CDR1 and CDR2 (germline): LNHDA, SQIVND (reference sequence). The CDR3 length is 13 residues. CDR3 residues: CASSMSSNQPQHF. DNA for the CDR3: TGTGCCAGTAGTATGAGCAGCAATCAGCCCCAGCATTTT.

The chain has TRBV30 and TRBJ1-5, with TRBD1 identical over 8 bases. V lost 3 bases, J lost 6 bases, and 10 bases stayed unmatched. The CDR3 runs 15 residues. Germline CDR1 is GTSNPN and CDR2 is SVGIG (reference sequence). The CDR3 nucleotides read TGTGCCTGGAGGACTCCGGGACAGGCCAGTCAGCCCCAGCATTTT. Its translation: CAWRTPGQASQPQHF. Full variable domain (missing parts from reference TRBV30 and TRBJ1-5): SQTIHQWPATLVQPVGSPLSLECTVEGTSNPNLYWYRQAAGRGLQLLFYSVGIGQISSEVPQNLSASRPQDRQFILSSKKLLLSDSGFYLCAWRTPGQASQPQHFGDGTRLSIL.

The table lists this clone with a few counts. The rearrangement links TRBV5-4 to TRBJ2-7, with a weak D call TRBD1 (6 bases). V gave up 0 bases and J gave up 2 bases, with 15 bases separating them. The CDR3 is 16 amino acids. Germline V gene lookup returns CDR1 SGHNT and CDR2 YYREEE (reference sequence). CDR3 DNA: TGTGCCAGCAGCTTGGGGTCGGGACATGGAACCTACGAGCAGTACTTC. Translated: CASSLGSGHGTYEQYF.

The rearrangement links TRBV27 to TRBJ1-5, with 7 nucleotides matching TRBD1. The germline gives CDR1 MNHEY, CDR2 SMNVEV (reference sequence). The V segment lost 2 bases and the J segment 5 bases; nucleotides outside the gene matches: 9. There are 16 residues in the CDR3. DNA for the CDR3: TGTGCCAGCAGTTTACGGGGGACAGTACCGGATCAGCCCCAGCATTTT. Amino acid sequence: CASSLRGTVPDQPQHF.

The V call is TRBV3-1 (or the pseudogene TRBV3-2), the J call TRBJ2-2; D not certain. V lost 0 bases and J lost 1, with 15 bases in between. CDR1 and CDR2 (germline): LGHDT, YNNKEL (reference sequence). This CDR3 has 18 amino acids. CDR3 residues: CASSQEALLTRNTGELFF. In DNA form, the CDR3 reads TGTGCCAGCAGCCAAGAGGCCCTGCTTACCAGGAACACCGGGGAGCTGTTTTTT.